The rows below give T cell receptor beta chains drawn from one sample of a study of T cell changes during pregnancy in multiple sclerosis. TCRdb keeps only in-frame clones here, not all; method: immunoSEQ multiplex PCR. Of about 25,000 clones listed, around 90% are singletons. Sequenced here: CD4+ T cells from peripheral blood mononuclear cells, sampled in the second trimester of pregnancy. These TCRs come from a female donor in good health, enrolled as a control in a pregnancy study. Each CDR3 is given with its conserved first and last residue. A D gene is named only where the DNA matches it firmly. Where a row states a size, it is once, few, many or the class of an expanded clone; other rows omit it.

j_call clone_size d_call v_call cdr3_aa cdr3_nt
TRBJ2-2 NA NA TRBV28 CASSLQNTGELFF TGTGCCAGCAGTTTACAGAACACCGGGGAGCTGTTTTTT
TRBJ2-7 NA NA TRBV9 CASSVGQEFSYEQYF TGTGCCAGCAGCGTAGGACAGGAGTTCTCCTACGAGCAGTACTTC
TRBJ2-4 NA NA TRBV7-2 CASSIGGIQYF TGTGCCAGCAGCATAGGAGGTATTCAGTACTTC
TRBJ2-1 NA TRBD2 TRBV18 CASSPASGGAYEQFF TGTGCCAGCTCACCAGCTAGCGGGGGGGCATATGAGCAGTTCTTC
TRBJ1-1 NA TRBD1 TRBV6-5 CASRQGSNTEAFF TGTGCCAGCAGACAGGGGTCGAACACTGAAGCTTTCTTT
TRBJ2-1 NA NA TRBV6-6 CASSRQAAINEQFF TGTGCCAGCAGTAGACAGGCAGCGATCAATGAGCAGTTCTTC
TRBJ1-2 NA NA TRBV7-9 CASSSLWGRESTIGYTF TGTGCCAGCAGCAGCTTATGGGGGAGGGAATCCACTATTGGCTACACCTTC
TRBJ2-7 NA TRBD1 TRBV5-5 CASSLESGGYSYEQYF TGTGCCAGCAGCTTGGAATCAGGGGGCTACTCCTACGAGCAGTACTTC
TRBJ1-2 NA TRBD1 TRBV27 CASSSPVRGRDRGYTF TGTGCCAGCAGCTCGCCAGTTAGGGGGCGCGATCGTGGCTACACCTTC
TRBJ1-1 once NA TRBV27 CASSLIQGLSTEAFF TGTGCCAGCAGTTTAATTCAGGGACTGAGCACTGAAGCTTTCTTT
TRBJ2-1 NA TRBD2 TRBV6-5 CASSYGASGNNEQFF TGTGCCAGCAGTTACGGGGCTAGCGGGAACAATGAGCAGTTCTTC
TRBJ2-7 few NA TRBV11-2 CASSRGAFSYEQYF TGTGCCAGCAGTCGAGGTGCGTTCTCCTACGAGCAGTACTTC
TRBJ1-3 NA NA TRBV30 CACGGGLSGNTIYF TGTGCCTGTGGGGGCGGACTCTCTGGAAACACCATATATTTT
TRBJ2-2 NA TRBD2 TRBV6-1 CASSGGTSVTPLTGELFF TGTGCCAGCAGTGGGGGGACTAGCGTCACCCCCCTAACCGGGGAGCTGTTTTTT
TRBJ2-2 once TRBD2 TRBV27 CASSLFPQRGGGELFF TGTGCCAGCAGTTTATTCCCCCAACGGGGGGGCGGGGAGCTGTTTTTT
TRBJ2-3 NA TRBD2 TRBV10-3 CAISDGTSGRGDTQYF TGTGCCATCAGTGACGGGACTAGCGGGAGGGGTGATACGCAGTATTTT
TRBJ2-7 NA NA TRBV5-1 CASSLGQSYEQYF TGCGCCAGCAGTCTTGGACAGTCCTACGAGCAGTACTTC
TRBJ2-2 NA TRBD2 TRBV5-1 CASSLLLAGGNTGELFF TGCGCCAGCAGCTTGCTACTAGCGGGAGGGAACACCGGGGAGCTGTTTTTT
TRBJ1-1 few NA TRBV29-1 CSVGDLANTEAFF TGCAGCGTAGGGGACTTAGCCAACACTGAAGCTTTCTTT
TRBJ1-2 NA NA TRBV18 CASSPGKDYGYTF TGTGCCAGCTCACCCGGGAAGGACTATGGCTACACCTTC
TRBJ2-1 NA NA TRBV18 CASSLDSTAGSSYNEQFF TGTGCCAGCTCATTGGACTCCACTGCGGGGAGCTCCTACAATGAGCAGTTCTTC
TRBJ2-6 NA NA TRBV5-4 CASSLEGSGANVLTF TGTGCCAGCAGCTTAGAGGGCTCTGGGGCCAACGTCCTGACTTTC
TRBJ1-1 NA NA TRBV5-1 CASSLTQTLNTEAFF TGCGCCAGCAGCCTGACACAGACATTGAACACTGAAGCTTTCTTT
TRBJ1-1 few NA TRBV19 CASSKGGVTEAFF TGTGCCAGCTCCAAAGGAGGGGTCACTGAAGCTTTCTTT
TRBJ2-4 NA TRBD2 TRBV2 CASSAGLAGYIQYF TGTGCCAGCAGTGCCGGACTAGCGGGGTACATTCAGTACTTC
TRBJ2-5 NA NA TRBV7-2 CASSLAGVETQYF TGTGCCAGCAGCTTAGCGGGAGTGGAGACCCAGTACTTC
TRBJ2-1 NA TRBD2 TRBV7-9 CASSFGGSDNEQFF TGTGCCAGCAGCTTTGGCGGGAGTGACAATGAGCAGTTCTTC
TRBJ2-3 NA NA TRBV6-5 CASSYSGRVGTDTQYF TGTGCCAGCAGTTACAGTGGCAGGGTGGGAACCGATACGCAGTATTTT
TRBJ1-6 NA NA TRBV7-8 CASSQRADRAYNSPLHF TGTGCCAGCAGCCAGCGGGCAGATAGGGCATATAATTCACCCCTCCACTTT
TRBJ1-2 NA NA TRBV28 CASRGPNYGYTF TGTGCCAGCAGGGGGCCCAACTATGGCTACACCTTC
TRBJ2-5 few TRBD1 TRBV27 CASSLLGQQETQYF TGTGCCAGCAGTCTCCTGGGACAGCAAGAGACCCAGTACTTC
TRBJ1-6 NA NA TRBV15 CATMEGLGSPLHF TGTGCCACCATGGAGGGATTGGGGTCACCCCTCCACTTT
TRBJ2-1 NA NA TRBV6-1 CASTRRGPYNNEQFF TGTGCCAGCACCAGACGAGGCCCTTACAACAATGAGCAGTTCTTC
TRBJ2-1 NA TRBD2 TRBV4-1 CASSPGLAGVEQFF TGCGCCAGCAGCCCGGGACTAGCGGGAGTCGAGCAGTTCTTC
TRBJ1-2 NA NA TRBV2 CASSETVYGYTF TGTGCCAGCAGTGAGACTGTATATGGCTACACCTTC
TRBJ2-1 NA NA TRBV5-1 CASSSRWGGGGNEQFF TGCGCCAGCAGCTCCCGATGGGGGGGCGGCGGCAATGAGCAGTTCTTC
TRBJ2-7 NA TRBD1 TRBV4-2 CASSQEGQPSYEQYF TGTGCCAGCAGCCAAGAGGGACAGCCCTCCTACGAGCAGTACTTC